The 29 T cell receptor beta chains listed next were all sequenced from one sample in a study of T cell changes during pregnancy in multiple sclerosis. Profiled with immunoSEQ multiplex PCR; TCRdb holds only in-frame clones, not every one. Of about 48,000 clones in the sample, about 90% were seen once. Sequencing was performed on CD4+ T cells from peripheral blood mononuclear cells, taken in the second trimester of pregnancy. These receptor sequences come from a female donor with multiple sclerosis, enrolled in a pregnancy study.

This chain joins TRBV25-1 and TRBJ2-7; the D gene is possibly TRBD2 (5 bases). V was trimmed by 3 bases and J by 4 bases, leaving 10 bases between them. The CDR3 is 13 residues long. Germline CDR1 is MGHDK and CDR2 is SYGVNS. CDR3 amino acids: CASSDAGGYEQYF. In DNA form, the CDR3 reads TGTGCCAGCAGTGATGCCGGCGGGTACGAGCAGTACTTC.

The V call is TRBV7-3, the J call TRBJ2-1, with D tentatively TRBD2 (7 bases). Germline-derived CDR1 and CDR2 are SGHTA and FQGTGA. This CDR3 contains 15 residues. V lost 5 bases and J lost 5, with 16 bases in between. The CDR3 sequence: CASSIGGLADNEQFF. In DNA form, the CDR3 reads TGTGCCAGCAGCATCGGGGGGCTAGCGGACAATGAGCAGTTCTTC.

This clone was detected once. The V gene is TRBV7-2, the J gene TRBJ2-5, with D maybe TRBD1 (6 bases). V gave up 5 bases and J gave up 5 bases, with 15 bases separating them. Per germline, CDR1 SGHTA and CDR2 FQGNSA. The CDR3 loop spans 14 amino acids. The CDR3 region is CASSASQGRETQYF. The CDR3 nucleotides are TGTGCCAGCAGCGCCTCACAGGGCCGCGAGACCCAGTACTTC.

CDR3 nucleotide sequence: TGTGCCAGCAGTTATTCAGGGGATGGCTATGGCTACACCTTC. Its protein is CASSYSGDGYGYTF. The chain links TRBV2 to TRBJ1-2, with D perhaps TRBD1 (6 bases). Germline V gives CDR1 SNHLY, CDR2 FYNNEI. V shed 5 bases and J shed 4 bases, with 14 bases lying between them. This CDR3 comprises 14 residues.

The chain links TRBV5-6 to TRBJ2-3; 11 bases are shared with TRBD1. Unmatched junction bases numbered 5, after V lost 0 bases and J lost 5 bases. The CDR3 loop spans 16 amino acids. Looked up from germline, CDR1 is SGHDT and CDR2 is YYEEEE. The CDR3 bases are TGTGCCAGCAGCTTGGAGGGACAGGGGGTGGTAGATACGCAGTATTTT. Amino acids: CASSLEGQGVVDTQYF.

This clone was counted a few times. This sequence joins TRBV5-1 and TRBJ1-3; D gene ambiguous. This CDR3 contains 14 residues. Germline V gene data show CDR1 as SGHRS and CDR2 as YFSETQ. V gave up 0 bases and J gave up 0 bases, with 4 bases separating them. The CDR3 DNA sequence: TGCGCCAGCAGCTTGGACAGCTCTGGAAACACCATATATTTT. Encoded protein: CASSLDSSGNTIYF. Using reference TRBV5-1 and TRBJ1-3 for the parts outside the CDR3, the full variable domain is KAGVTQTPRYLIKTRGQQVTLSCSPISGHRSVSWYQQTPGQGLQFLFEYFSETQRNKGNFPGRFSGRQFSNSRSEMNVSTLELGDSALYLCASSLDSSGNTIYFGEGSWLTVV.

The chain joins TRBV7-6 to TRBJ1-4; D remains ambiguous. The length of the CDR3 is 13 residues. V shed 2 bases and J shed 5 bases, with 6 bases lying between them. The V gene's germline CDR1 is SGHVS and CDR2 FNYEAQ. CDR3 residues: CASSLSPNEKLFF. CDR3 nucleotides: TGTGCCAGCAGCTTAAGCCCGAATGAAAAACTGTTTTTT.

This chain connects TRBV25-1 to TRBJ2-7, with 8 bases matching TRBD2. V lost 4 bases and J lost 3; bases outside the gene matches: 5. The length of the CDR3 is 14 residues. In germline, CDR1 is MGHDK, CDR2 SYGVNS. The chain's CDR3 is CASSVSGGIYEQYF. CDR3 nucleotide sequence: TGTGCCAGCAGTGTAAGCGGGGGAATCTACGAGCAGTACTTC.

V gene TRBV4-3 combines with J gene TRBJ1-2, with 7 bases matching TRBD1. The CDR3 spans 15 residues. The ends lost 2 bases at V and 4 bases at J; junction bases unmatched: 7. Germline V gene sequence: CDR1 LGHNA, CDR2 YSLEER. The CDR3 loop is CASSQTGTASYGYTF. CDR3 nucleotide sequence: TGCGCCAGCAGCCAAACCGGGACAGCCTCCTATGGCTACACCTTC.

The chain couples TRBV6-6 to TRBJ2-3; D perhaps matches TRBD2 (6 bases). Germline-derived CDR1 and CDR2 are MNHNY and SVGAGI (reference sequence). The CDR3 contains 11 residues. Trimming took off 9 bases at V and 5 bases at J, with 9 bases between the two ends. The CDR3 is CASWRGDTQYF. Written as DNA, the CDR3 is TGTGCCAGTTGGAGGGGAGATACGCAGTATTTT.

The genes are TRBV5-1 and TRBJ2-1; D is perhaps TRBD2 (6 bases). The CDR3 is made up of 14 amino acids. The ends were cut back, 0 bases at V and 6 bases at J, with 10 bases in the middle. Germline assignment: CDR1 SGHRS and CDR2 YFSETQ. The CDR3 coding sequence is TGCGCCAGCAGCTTGGTGGCGGGAAGCAATGAGCAGTTCTTC. Residues: CASSLVAGSNEQFF. Supplemented by reference TRBV5-1 and TRBJ2-1, the full variable domain reads KAGVTQTPRYLIKTRGQQVTLSCSPISGHRSVSWYQQTPGQGLQFLFEYFSETQRNKGNFPGRFSGRQFSNSRSEMNVSTLELGDSALYLCASSLVAGSNEQFFGPGTRLTVL.

The rearrangement joins TRBV5-5 to TRBJ2-2; D uncertain. V lost 3 bases to trimming and J lost 0 bases, with 15 bases between them. CDR1 is SGHKS and CDR2 is YYEKEE in the germline V gene (reference sequence). This CDR3 comprises 17 residues. As DNA, the CDR3 is TGTGCCAGCAGCTCCCGAGGCGGCGCAGCGAACACCGGGGAGCTGTTTTTT. Translated: CASSSRGGAANTGELFF.

The rearrangement joins TRBV30 to TRBJ1-5; a weak D match, TRBD1 (5 bases). The V gene lost 4 bases and the J gene lost 2 bases, with 18 bases spanning the gap. The CDR3 sequence is 16 residues long. Germline lookup yields CDR1 GTSNPN and CDR2 SVGIG (reference sequence). CDR3 region: CAWTGSGGYGNQPQHF. Written as DNA, the CDR3 is TGTGCCTGGACTGGGTCGGGGGGGTATGGCAATCAGCCCCAGCATTTT.

The chain couples TRBV9 to TRBJ2-1; 9 nucleotides match TRBD2. CDR1 is SGDLS and CDR2 is YYNGEE in the germline V gene. The CDR3 is 14 residues long. The V segment lost 6 bases and the J segment 8 bases; nucleotides outside the gene matches: 9. The CDR3 DNA reads as TGTGCCAGCAATGGCGGGAGGGCCCTCGATGAGCAGTTCTTC. Translating gives CASNGGRALDEQFF.

The chain is built from TRBV30 and TRBJ2-5; 7 nucleotides align to TRBD1. Judging by the DNA end, TRBJ2-7 fits better; the J call may be wrong. The V gene's germline CDR1 is GTSNPN and CDR2 SVGIG (reference sequence). The CDR3 consists of 13 residues. CDR3 sequence reads: CAWSVQGLYEQYF. DNA for the CDR3: TGTGCCTGGAGTGTACAGGGGCTCTACGAGCAGTACTTC.

This sequence joins TRBV19 and TRBJ2-5; maybe TRBD1 (8 bases). Germline assignment: CDR1 LNHDA and CDR2 SQIVND (reference sequence). V was shortened by 5 bases and J by 5 bases, with 21 bases between the two germline ends. The CDR3 sequence is 16 residues long. CDR3 region: CASSWSGGQGGETQYF. DNA of the CDR3: TGTGCCAGTAGTTGGTCCGGAGGACAGGGAGGGGAGACCCAGTACTTC.

The chain couples TRBV5-4 to TRBJ2-1, with D possibly matching TRBD2 (6 bases). The CDR3 is 16 residues long. Trimming took 0 bases from V and 9 from J, leaving 19 bases between them. Germline lookup yields CDR1 SGHNT and CDR2 YYREEE (reference sequence). The CDR3 spells CASSLVVLARSGEQFF. In DNA, the CDR3 is TGTGCCAGCAGCTTGGTTGTGCTAGCGAGGTCCGGTGAGCAGTTCTTC. The full variable domain, completed using reference TRBV5-4 and TRBJ2-1, is ETGVTQSPTHLIKTRGQQVTLRCSSQSGHNTVSWYQQALGQGPQFIFQYYREEENGRGNFPPRFSGLQFPNYSSELNVNALELDDSALYLCASSLVVLARSGEQFFGPGTRLTVL.

The chain has TRBV4-3 and TRBJ2-1; 11 bases are a match to TRBD1. CDR1 and CDR2 (germline): LGHNA, YSLEER. The V segment lost 4 bases and the J segment 3 bases; nucleotides outside the gene matches: 8. The CDR3 consists of 17 residues. The CDR3 bases are TGCGCCAGCAGCCCACGGGCTGGGACAGGGGGCTACAATGAGCAGTTCTTC. It encodes CASSPRAGTGGYNEQFF.

This clone appeared once. The rearrangement links TRBV9 to TRBJ2-7; 8 nucleotides line up with TRBD1. The V segment lost 3 bases and the J segment 4 bases; nucleotides outside the gene matches: 12. Germline CDR1 is SGDLS and CDR2 is YYNGEE. The CDR3 contains 16 residues. The CDR3 region is CASSANAGTGFYEQYF. For the CDR3, the DNA is TGTGCCAGCAGCGCAAATGCGGGGACAGGATTTTACGAGCAGTACTTC.

This clone was found once. This sequence joins TRBV29-1 and TRBJ1-1, with a possible D match to TRBD1 (6 bases). In germline, CDR1 is SQVTM, CDR2 ANQGSEA. The V and J ends lost 5 bases and 6 bases respectively, with 10 bases between them. The CDR3 spans 11 residues. The CDR3: CSVFRGSEAFF. In DNA, the CDR3 is TGCAGCGTTTTTAGGGGGTCTGAAGCTTTCTTT.

This rearrangement joins TRBV6-5 to TRBJ1-1, with D unclear. There are 15 residues in the CDR3. CDR1 and CDR2 from the germline V gene are MNHEY and SVGAGI. The V end was cut by 9 bases, the J end by 5 bases, with 22 bases between. The CDR3 protein is CARPLSIPRETEAFF. In DNA form, the CDR3 reads TGTGCCAGACCTTTATCCATTCCGAGAGAAACTGAAGCTTTCTTT.

The V gene is TRBV6-4, the J gene TRBJ2-3; unclear D gene. V was shortened by 2 bases and J by 4 bases, with 10 bases between the two germline ends. The length of the CDR3 is 14 residues. Per the germline V gene, CDR1 is MRHNA and CDR2 is SNTAGT. CDR3 residues: CASSDPLMADTQYF. CDR3 nucleotide sequence: TGTGCCAGCAGTGACCCGCTAATGGCAGATACGCAGTATTTT.

The chain combines TRBV4-1 with TRBJ2-1; no clear D. CDR1 MGHRA and CDR2 YSYEKL come from the germline V gene. There are 16 residues in the CDR3. Trimming pared 0 bases from V and 7 bases from J, leaving 16 bases between. This CDR3 reads CASSQDRVLPLNEQFF. The CDR3 DNA reads as TGCGCCAGCAGCCAAGATCGGGTCCTCCCTCTTAATGAGCAGTTCTTC.

The chain employs TRBV6-1 and TRBJ2-2; TRBD1 matches 7 bases. The CDR3 spans 16 residues. Germline-derived CDR1 and CDR2 are MNHNS and SASEGT. The J segment lost 4 bases and the V segment lost 4 bases, leaving 9 bases of the junction unmatched. The CDR3: CASSVPGSGGTGELFF. The CDR3 DNA reads TGTGCCAGCAGTGTGCCCGGGTCAGGGGGCACCGGGGAGCTGTTTTTT.

A single count supports this clone. The gene calls are TRBV5-1 and TRBJ2-7; the match to TRBD2 covers 10 bases. Germline V gene lookup returns CDR1 SGHRS and CDR2 YFSETQ. The CDR3 contains 15 residues. J lost 7 bases, V lost 4 bases, and 11 bases had no gene match. As DNA, the CDR3 is TGCGCCAGCAGCGAACGGCTAGCGGGAGCAGAGGAGCAGTACTTC. It codes for CASSERLAGAEEQYF.

The gene calls are TRBV28 and TRBJ2-1, with a weak D call TRBD2 (6 bases). Germline lookup yields CDR1 MDHEN and CDR2 SYDVKM. CDR3 length: 15 amino acids. V lost 7 bases and J lost 2, with 15 bases in between. The CDR3 DNA reads TGTGCCAGCACTGAAGGGCGGGGAACCTACAATGAGCAGTTCTTC. Its translation is CASTEGRGTYNEQFF.

This clone was observed once. The genes are TRBV5-1 and TRBJ1-1, with D maybe TRBD1 (6 bases). Germline CDR1 reads SGHRS; CDR2 reads YFSETQ. This CDR3 region has 16 residues. V lost 5 bases to trimming and J lost 2 bases, with 19 bases between them. DNA of the CDR3: TGCGCCAGCAGATTTACTACAGGGAAGAAAAACACTGAAGCTTTCTTT. Translation: CASRFTTGKKNTEAFF.

The V gene is TRBV5-1, the J gene TRBJ2-5; 9 nucleotides align to TRBD1. The J segment lost 4 bases and the V segment lost 4 bases, leaving 8 bases of the junction unmatched. Germline V lookup: CDR1 SGHRS, CDR2 YFSETQ. The CDR3 extends over 15 amino acids. The CDR3 region has the DNA TGCGCCAGCAGCCCTACGGGACAGGGCCCAGAGACCCAGTACTTC. The encoded protein is CASSPTGQGPETQYF.

The chain uses TRBV13 and TRBJ2-3; 9 bases line up with TRBD1. After removal of 5 bases from V and 4 bases from J, the junction contained 7 bases not matched to a gene. This CDR3 comprises 15 residues. CDR1 and CDR2 (germline): PRHDT, FYEKMQ (reference sequence). Here the CDR3 reads CASSREGQGSDTQYF. For the CDR3, the DNA is TGTGCCAGCAGCCGAGAAGGACAGGGGTCAGATACGCAGTATTTT.